The 25 T cell receptor beta chains below all came from one sample that was sequenced in a study of OX40 agonist ivuxolimab in advanced cancers. This table comes from immunoSEQ multiplex PCR, and its TCRdb copy is limited to in-frame clones, with some not included. This sample has more than 65,000 clones; roughly 77% occur once, and the top ten carry around 5%. Sequencing used CD4+ or CD8+ T cells sorted from blood, obtained in a trial of the OX40 agonist ivuxolimab. The receptor set was obtained from an adult with an advanced solid tumor such as melanoma, head and neck, liver or kidney cancer.

This chain joins TRBV7-3 and TRBJ1-1, with D unclear. Germline assignment: CDR1 SGHTA and CDR2 FQGTGA. The CDR3 consists of 16 residues. With 2 bases removed from V and 1 base from J, the gap between germline ends came to 14 bases. CDR3 sequence reads: CASSLRAPGGNTEAFF. For the CDR3, the DNA is TGTGCCAGCAGCTTACGGGCCCCGGGAGGGAACACTGAAGCTTTCTTT.

The rearrangement joins TRBV19 to TRBJ1-1; D possibly corresponds to TRBD1 (6 bases). This CDR3 has 14 amino acids. Germline-derived CDR1 and CDR2 are LNHDA and SQIVND (reference sequence). Trimming stripped 4 bases from V and 4 bases from J, with 13 bases between. The CDR3: CASSTGQFGTEAFF. CDR3 in DNA: TGTGCCAGTAGTACAGGACAGTTTGGCACTGAAGCTTTCTTT.

This clone was picked up a small number of times. The genes are TRBV6-5 and TRBJ1-6, with unresolved D. Per germline, CDR1 MNHEY and CDR2 SVGAGI. Trimming left V 1 base short and J 8 bases short, with 3 bases between. CDR3 length: 12 residues. This CDR3 reads CASSYYDSPLHF. The CDR3 nucleotides are TGTGCCAGCAGTTACTACGATTCACCCCTCCACTTT.

Notes on this clone: At one end, the junction sequence differs from germline, possibly due to a read error. The chain uses TRBV7-2 and TRBJ2-1, with TRBD1 matching 7 bases. Germline values: CDR1 SGHTA, CDR2 FQGNSA. The CDR3 contains 11 residues. CDR3 protein: CASSQRQGKVF. The CDR3 DNA is TGTGCCAGCAGTCAGCGACAGGGAAAAGTCTTC.

CDR3 in DNA: TGTGCCTGGAGTAGGTCTGAAGCTTTCTTT. Residues: CAWSRSEAFF. The chain carries TRBV30 and TRBJ1-1; no reliable D call. Trimming stripped 2 bases from V and 6 bases from J, with 4 bases between. This CDR3 contains 10 residues. Germline V gene lookup returns CDR1 GTSNPN and CDR2 SVGIG (reference sequence).

The chain links TRBV28 to TRBJ1-4, with 7 bases that match TRBD1. The CDR3 runs to 13 residues. Per germline, CDR1 MDHEN and CDR2 SYDVKM. The V segment lost 4 bases and the J segment 8 bases; nucleotides outside the gene matches: 4. This CDR3 reads CASSSSDREKLFF. The DNA for the CDR3 is TGTGCCAGCAGTTCCTCGGACAGGGAAAAACTGTTTTTT.

The genes are TRBV2 and TRBJ2-6, with D tentatively TRBD1 or TRBD2 (6 bases each). V lost 5 bases, J lost 4 bases, and 15 bases lay in between. CDR1 and CDR2 (germline): SNHLY, FYNNEI. The CDR3 contains 16 residues. The CDR3 sequence: CASSIRGAGGANVLTF. DNA for the CDR3: TGTGCCAGCAGTATAAGGGGGGCTGGCGGGGCCAACGTCCTGACTTTC.

This clone was found once. The CDR3 region is CASSSSGQGEKLFF. CDR3 sequence (DNA): TGCGCCAGCAGCTCCTCTGGCCAAGGCGAAAAACTGTTTTTT. The genes are TRBV5-1 and TRBJ1-4; D is undetermined. The ends were cut back, 3 bases at V and 8 bases at J, with 14 bases in the middle. The CDR3 consists of 14 residues. Germline V gene sequence: CDR1 SGHRS, CDR2 YFSETQ.

Here the CDR3 reads CAISGRSASSAYEQYF. The DNA of the CDR3 is TGTGCCATCAGTGGCCGAAGCGCCTCCTCGGCCTACGAGCAGTACTTC. J is TRBJ2-7 and V is TRBV10-3; D is unresolved. The CDR3 runs to 16 residues. The germline V gene has CDR1 ENHRY and CDR2 SYGVKD. The V gene lost 4 bases and the J gene lost 2 bases, with 18 bases spanning the gap.

The rearrangement links TRBV2 to TRBJ2-7; 10 nucleotides line up with TRBD1. The CDR3 runs to 17 residues. V lost 6 bases, J lost 3 bases, and 14 bases stayed unmatched. Germline V gene lookup returns CDR1 SNHLY and CDR2 FYNNEI. CDR3: CASSEDRGVLYVYEQYF. For the CDR3, the DNA is TGTGCCAGCAGCGAGGACAGGGGGGTGCTTTACGTCTACGAGCAGTACTTC.

The chain combines TRBV2 with TRBJ1-5; 8 nucleotides line up with TRBD1. The V and J ends lost 6 bases and 4 bases, in that order; junction bases with no gene match: 8. CDR1 SNHLY and CDR2 FYNNEI come from the germline V gene. The CDR3 sequence is 15 residues long. CDR3 in amino acids: CASRLGQGLNQPQHF. The CDR3 DNA follows: TGTGCCAGCAGACTAGGACAGGGACTTAATCAGCCCCAGCATTTT.

This clone is medium-sized in the sample. This chain connects TRBV2 to TRBJ1-5, with a tentative D call TRBD1 (6 bases). V was pared by 6 bases and J by 2 bases, with 11 bases between. The V gene's germline CDR1 is SNHLY and CDR2 FYNNEI. This CDR3 is built from 14 residues. The CDR3 protein is CASSRDIGNQPQHF. In nucleotides, the CDR3 is TGTGCCAGCAGCCGGGACATAGGCAATCAGCCCCAGCATTTT.

The CDR3: CASSFNIQETQYF. The CDR3 bases are TGTGCCAGCAGCTTTAACATCCAAGAGACCCAGTACTTC. The chain has TRBV7-2 and TRBJ2-5; no clear D. Looked up from germline, CDR1 is SGHTA and CDR2 is FQGNSA. The V gene lost 3 bases and the J gene lost 1 base, with 6 bases spanning the gap. The CDR3 length is 13 residues.

With respect to this clone: The germline gene is not matched at one end of the junction; a read error may be the cause. The chain employs TRBV7-7 and TRBJ2-6, with D unclear. Germline V gene data show CDR1 as SSHAT and CDR2 as FNYEAQ (reference sequence). The CDR3 covers 13 residues. Written as DNA, the CDR3 is TGTGCTAGCAGCTCATCTGGGGCCAACGTCCTGACTTTC. Protein sequence: CASSSSGANVLTF.

This clone has just a few counts. The rearrangement links TRBV19 to TRBJ2-7; no reliable D call. In germline, CDR1 is LNHDA, CDR2 SQIVND (reference sequence). The CDR3 consists of 15 residues. V was clipped by 1 base and J by 3 bases, with 13 bases between them. CDR3 sequence: CASSIGGVNNYEQYF. The DNA of the CDR3 is TGTGCCAGTAGTATAGGTGGGGTTAATAACTACGAGCAGTACTTC.

This sequence joins TRBV2 and TRBJ1-2; D may be TRBD1 (5 bases). Germline V gene data show CDR1 as SNHLY and CDR2 as FYNNEI. The V gene lost 11 bases and the J gene lost 4 bases, with 14 bases spanning the gap. CDR3 length: 12 amino acids. This CDR3 reads CAESDRFYGYTF. The CDR3 DNA reads as TGTGCCGAGTCCGACAGATTCTATGGCTACACCTTC.

This chain's CDR3 is CASSFLDSGANVLTF. The DNA of the CDR3 is TGTGCCAGCAGCTTTTTAGACTCTGGGGCCAACGTCCTGACTTTC. The chain couples TRBV7-9 to TRBJ2-6; no definite D call. The CDR3 extends over 15 amino acids. Germline CDR1 reads SEHNR; CDR2 reads FQNEAQ (reference sequence). Trimming shortened V by 3 bases and J by 0 bases, and 6 bases separated the two germline ends.

The rearrangement links TRBV7-9 to TRBJ1-2, with 7 bases that match TRBD1. Germline V gives CDR1 SEHNR, CDR2 FQNEAQ (reference sequence). The CDR3 has 16 residues. Unmatched junction bases numbered 10, after V lost 0 bases and J lost 6 bases. The CDR3 is CASSLALVTGTHGYTF. CDR3 sequence (DNA): TGTGCCAGCAGCTTAGCGTTGGTGACAGGGACCCATGGCTACACCTTC.

This clone is a singleton in its sample. The chain combines TRBV5-1 with TRBJ1-1; no clear D gene. This CDR3 comprises 15 residues. V was clipped by 5 bases and J by 1 base, with 15 bases between them. Germline assignment: CDR1 SGHRS and CDR2 YFSETQ. The CDR3 region is CASRPGGNPNTEAFF. The CDR3 DNA reads TGCGCCAGCAGACCGGGCGGAAACCCGAACACTGAAGCTTTCTTT.

This rearrangement joins TRBV27 to TRBJ1-4; 12 nucleotides line up with TRBD1. The CDR3 runs 18 residues. The germline V gene encodes CDR1 MNHEY and CDR2 SMNVEV (reference sequence). J was trimmed by 4 bases and V by 6 bases; bases with no gene match: 12. CDR3 sequence: CASRTGTGGRAGNEKLFF. CDR3 DNA: TGTGCCAGCAGGACAGGGACAGGGGGCCGAGCTGGTAATGAAAAACTGTTTTTT.

The V gene is TRBV2, the J gene TRBJ1-2; the D is unclear. The CDR3 length is 13 residues. CDR1 and CDR2 (germline): SNHLY, FYNNEI. V lost 6 bases, J lost 7 bases, and 15 bases lay in between. CDR3 loop: CASRTPVGVGYTF. The CDR3, as DNA: TGTGCCAGCAGAACACCGGTCGGCGTTGGCTACACCTTC.

The chain combines TRBV18 with TRBJ1-3; a possible D gene is TRBD1 (5 bases). V lost 2 bases, J lost 1 base, and 15 bases lay in between. This CDR3 is built from 17 residues. Germline V lookup: CDR1 KGHSH, CDR2 LQKENI. The CDR3 spells CASSPKHGDHSGNTIYF. The CDR3 nucleotides read TGTGCCAGCTCACCAAAACATGGGGACCATTCTGGAAACACCATATATTTT.

This clone has at least ten counts. This chain links TRBV4-1 with TRBJ1-6; possibly TRBD1 for D (6 bases). V lost 6 bases and J lost 7, with 19 bases in between. This CDR3 has 16 residues. Germline V gene lookup returns CDR1 MGHRA and CDR2 YSYEKL. The CDR3 nucleotides read TGCGCCAGCAGGCAAATAGGGGGGGAGGTCAATTCACCCCTCCACTTT. This codes for CASRQIGGEVNSPLHF.

The gene calls are TRBV30 and TRBJ1-2; D ambiguous. CDR3 length equals 15 residues. V was cut by 0 bases and J by 6 bases, with 17 bases left in between. Germline V lookup: CDR1 GTSNPN, CDR2 SVGIG (reference sequence). CDR3 DNA: TGTGCCTGGAGTGTACCCCGGAAGACTTATCATGGCTACACCTTC. The encoded protein is CAWSVPRKTYHGYTF. Using reference TRBV30 and TRBJ1-2 for the parts outside the CDR3, the full variable domain is SQTIHQWPATLVQPVGSPLSLECTVEGTSNPNLYWYRQAAGRGLQLLFYSVGIGQISSEVPQNLSASRPQDRQFILSSKKLLLSDSGFYLCAWSVPRKTYHGYTFGSGTRLTVV.

V is TRBV13 and J is TRBJ1-3; D is undetermined. V gave up 0 bases and J gave up 0 bases, with 9 bases separating them. The CDR3 totals 16 residues. From germline, CDR1 is PRHDT and CDR2 FYEKMQ (reference sequence). CDR3 loop: CASSLGLKSSGNTIYF. The CDR3 DNA reads as TGTGCCAGCAGCTTAGGCCTAAAGAGCTCTGGAAACACCATATATTTT.